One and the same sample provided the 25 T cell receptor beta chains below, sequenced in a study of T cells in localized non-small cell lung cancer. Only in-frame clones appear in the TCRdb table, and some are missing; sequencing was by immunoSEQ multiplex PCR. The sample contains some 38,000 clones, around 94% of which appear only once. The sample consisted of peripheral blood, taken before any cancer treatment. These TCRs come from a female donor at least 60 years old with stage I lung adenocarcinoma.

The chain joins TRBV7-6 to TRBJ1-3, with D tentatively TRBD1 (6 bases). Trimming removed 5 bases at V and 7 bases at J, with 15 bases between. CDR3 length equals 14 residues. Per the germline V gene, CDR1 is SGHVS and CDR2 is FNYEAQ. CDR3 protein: CASSLPSQGNTIYF. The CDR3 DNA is TGTGCCAGCAGCCTACCCTCACAGGGTAACACCATATATTTT.

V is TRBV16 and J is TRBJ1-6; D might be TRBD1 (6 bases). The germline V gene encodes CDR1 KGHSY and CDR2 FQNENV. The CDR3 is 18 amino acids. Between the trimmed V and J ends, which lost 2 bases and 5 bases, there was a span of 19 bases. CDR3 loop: CASSQRSWSGGHNSPLHF. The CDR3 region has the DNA TGTGCCAGCAGCCAACGGTCCTGGTCGGGGGGCCATAATTCACCCCTCCACTTT. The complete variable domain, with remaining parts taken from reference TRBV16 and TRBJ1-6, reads GEEVAQTPKHLVRGEGQKAKLYCAPIKGHSYVFWYQQVLKNEFKFLISFQNENVFDETGMPKERFSAKCLPNSPCSLEIQATKLEDSAVYFCASSQRSWSGGHNSPLHFGNGTRLTVT.

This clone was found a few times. The CDR3 nucleotides are TGCGCCAGCAGTGTGGAGAATTCACCCCTCCACTTT. This gives the protein CASSVENSPLHF. J is TRBJ1-6 and V is TRBV5-1; D unresolved. The V gene's germline CDR1 is SGHRS and CDR2 YFSETQ. This CDR3 is built from 12 residues. Trimming took 5 bases from V and 7 from J, leaving 7 bases between them. Full variable domain (rest looked up from reference TRBV5-1 and TRBJ1-6): KAGVTQTPRYLIKTRGQQVTLSCSPISGHRSVSWYQQTPGQGLQFLFEYFSETQRNKGNFPGRFSGRQFSNSRSEMNVSTLELGDSALYLCASSVENSPLHFGNGTRLTVT.

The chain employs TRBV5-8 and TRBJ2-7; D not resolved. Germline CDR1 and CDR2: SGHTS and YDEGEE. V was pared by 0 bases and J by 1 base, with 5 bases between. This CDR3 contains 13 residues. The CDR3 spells CASSLGISYEQYV. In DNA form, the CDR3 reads TGTGCCAGCAGCTTGGGGATTTCCTACGAGCAGTACGTC.

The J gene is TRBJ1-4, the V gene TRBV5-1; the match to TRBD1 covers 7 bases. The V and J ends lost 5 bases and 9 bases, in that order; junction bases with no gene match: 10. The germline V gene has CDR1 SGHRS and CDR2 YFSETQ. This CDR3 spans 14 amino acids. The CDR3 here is CASSQTGERKKLFF. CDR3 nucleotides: TGCGCCAGCAGTCAAACAGGGGAGAGGAAAAAACTGTTTTTT.

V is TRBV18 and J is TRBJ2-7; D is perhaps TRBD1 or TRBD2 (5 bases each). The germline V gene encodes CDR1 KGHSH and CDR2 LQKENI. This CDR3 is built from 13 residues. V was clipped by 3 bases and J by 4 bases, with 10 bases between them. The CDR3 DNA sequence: TGTGCCAGCTCACCCCGGGACGGGTACGAGCAGTACGTC. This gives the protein CASSPRDGYEQYV.

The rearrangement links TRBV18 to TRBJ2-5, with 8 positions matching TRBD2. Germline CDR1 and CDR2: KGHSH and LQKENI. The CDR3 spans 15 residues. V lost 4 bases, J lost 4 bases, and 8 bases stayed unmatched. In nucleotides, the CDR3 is TGTGCCAGCTCACGTTCCGGGGGGGCCCGAGAGACCCAGTACTTC. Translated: CASSRSGGARETQYF. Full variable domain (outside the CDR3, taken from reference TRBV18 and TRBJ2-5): NAGVMQNPRHLVRRRGQEARLRCSPMKGHSHVYWYRQLPEEGLKFMVYLQKENIIDESGMPKERFSAEFPKEGPSILRIQQVVRGDSAAYFCASSRSGGARETQYFGPGTRLLVL.

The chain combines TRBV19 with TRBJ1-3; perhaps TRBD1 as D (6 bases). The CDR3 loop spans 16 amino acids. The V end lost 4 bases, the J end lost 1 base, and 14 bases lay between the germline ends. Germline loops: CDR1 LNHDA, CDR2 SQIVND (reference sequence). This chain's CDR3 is CASSTRGAGSGNTIYF. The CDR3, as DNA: TGTGCCAGTAGTACCAGGGGCGCGGGATCTGGAAACACCATATATTTT.

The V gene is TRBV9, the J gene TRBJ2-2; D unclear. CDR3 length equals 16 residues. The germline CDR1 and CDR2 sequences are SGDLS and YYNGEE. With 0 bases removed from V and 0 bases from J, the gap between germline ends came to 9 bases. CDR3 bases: TGTGCCAGCAGCGTAGTTTCGCAGCCGAACACCGGGGAGCTGTTTTTT. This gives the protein CASSVVSQPNTGELFF.

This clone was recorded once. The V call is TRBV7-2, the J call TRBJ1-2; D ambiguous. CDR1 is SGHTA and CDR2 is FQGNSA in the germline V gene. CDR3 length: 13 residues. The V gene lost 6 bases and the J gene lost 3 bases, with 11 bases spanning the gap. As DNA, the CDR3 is TGTGCCAGCAGATTCCGGGATGACTATGGCTACACCTTC. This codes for CASRFRDDYGYTF.

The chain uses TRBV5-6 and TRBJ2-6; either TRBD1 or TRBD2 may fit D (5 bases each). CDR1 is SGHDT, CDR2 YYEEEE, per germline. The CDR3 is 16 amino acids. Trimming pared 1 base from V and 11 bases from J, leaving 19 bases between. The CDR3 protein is CASSLMRDQGSHVLTF. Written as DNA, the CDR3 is TGTGCCAGCAGCTTGATGAGGGATCAGGGCTCTCACGTCCTGACTTTC.

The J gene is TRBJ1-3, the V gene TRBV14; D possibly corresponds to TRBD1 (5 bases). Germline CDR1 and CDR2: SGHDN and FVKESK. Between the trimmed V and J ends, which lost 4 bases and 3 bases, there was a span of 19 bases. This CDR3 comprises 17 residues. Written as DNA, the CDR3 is TGTGCCAGCAGCCGGGTCCAGGGCAAGGTTTATGGAAACACCATATATTTT. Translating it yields CASSRVQGKVYGNTIYF.

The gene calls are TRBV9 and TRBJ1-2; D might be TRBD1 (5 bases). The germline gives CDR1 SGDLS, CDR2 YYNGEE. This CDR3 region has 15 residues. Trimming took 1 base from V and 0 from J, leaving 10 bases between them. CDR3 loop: CASSVTGDTNYGYTF. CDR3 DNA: TGTGCCAGCAGCGTAACAGGAGACACTAACTATGGCTACACCTTC.

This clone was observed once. CDR3 in amino acids: CASRDRRDSLTEAFF. As DNA, the CDR3 is TGTGCCAGCAGGGACAGGCGGGACAGCCTCACTGAAGCTTTCTTT. J is TRBJ1-1 and V is TRBV27, with TRBD1 identical over 7 bases. Germline-derived CDR1 and CDR2 are MNHEY and SMNVEV (reference sequence). J lost 4 bases, V lost 6 bases, and 11 bases had no gene match. CDR3 length: 15 amino acids.

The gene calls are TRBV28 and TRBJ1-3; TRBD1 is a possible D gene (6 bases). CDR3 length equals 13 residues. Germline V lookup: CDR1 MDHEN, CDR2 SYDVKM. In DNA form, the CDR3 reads TGTGCTCACCGGGACAACTCTGGAAACACCATATATTTT. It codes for CAHRDNSGNTIYF.

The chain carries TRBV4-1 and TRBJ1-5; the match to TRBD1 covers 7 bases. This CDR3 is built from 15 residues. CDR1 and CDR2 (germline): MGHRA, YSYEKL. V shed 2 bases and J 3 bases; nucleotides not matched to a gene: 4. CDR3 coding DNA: TGCGCCAGCAGCCAACAAACAGGGGCCAATCAGCCCCAGCATTTT. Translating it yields CASSQQTGANQPQHF.

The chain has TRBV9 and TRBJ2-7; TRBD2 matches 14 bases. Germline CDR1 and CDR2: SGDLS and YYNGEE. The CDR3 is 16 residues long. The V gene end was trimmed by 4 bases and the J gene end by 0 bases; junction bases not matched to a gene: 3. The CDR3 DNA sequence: TGTGCCAGCAGCAAGGGACTAGCGGGGGACTCCTACGAGCAGTACTTC. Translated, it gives CASSKGLAGDSYEQYF.

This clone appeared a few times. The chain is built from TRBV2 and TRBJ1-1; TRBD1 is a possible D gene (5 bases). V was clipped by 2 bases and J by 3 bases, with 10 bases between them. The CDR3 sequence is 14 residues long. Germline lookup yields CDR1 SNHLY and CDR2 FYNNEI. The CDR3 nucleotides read TGTGCCAGCAGTGAAAAGGGGCGGGACACTGAAGCTTTCTTT. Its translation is CASSEKGRDTEAFF.

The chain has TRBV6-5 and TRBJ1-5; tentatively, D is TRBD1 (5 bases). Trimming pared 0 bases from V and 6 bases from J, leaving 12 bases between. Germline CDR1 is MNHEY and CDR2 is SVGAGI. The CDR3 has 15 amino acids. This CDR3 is CASSYSSGGAQPQHF. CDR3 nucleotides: TGTGCCAGCAGTTACTCCAGCGGCGGGGCTCAGCCCCAGCATTTT.

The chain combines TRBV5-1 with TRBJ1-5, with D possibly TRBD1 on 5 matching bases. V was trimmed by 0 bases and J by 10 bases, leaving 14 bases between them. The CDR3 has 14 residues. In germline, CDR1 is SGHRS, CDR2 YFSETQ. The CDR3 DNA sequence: TGCGCCAGCAGCTTGGGGGACGGTATTCAACCCCAGCATTTT. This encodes CASSLGDGIQPQHF.

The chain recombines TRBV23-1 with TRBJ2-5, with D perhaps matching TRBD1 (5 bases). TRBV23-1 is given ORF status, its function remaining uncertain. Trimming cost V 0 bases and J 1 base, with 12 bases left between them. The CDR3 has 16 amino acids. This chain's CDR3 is CASSQSVTDFQETQYF. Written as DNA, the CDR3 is TGCGCCAGCAGTCAATCAGTGACAGACTTCCAAGAGACCCAGTACTTC.

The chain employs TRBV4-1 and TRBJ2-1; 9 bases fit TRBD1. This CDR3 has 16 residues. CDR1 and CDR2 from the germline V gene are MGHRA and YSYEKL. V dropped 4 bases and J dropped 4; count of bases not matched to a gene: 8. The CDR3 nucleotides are TGCGCCAGCAGCCGTCCGGGACAGGGATCTTACAATGAGCAGTTCTTC. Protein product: CASSRPGQGSYNEQFF.

The CDR3 DNA is TGTGCCAGCTCCCCCGGGGGCCCATCTGCAACTAATGAAAAACTGTTTTTT. Translated, it gives CASSPGGPSATNEKLFF. The rearrangement links TRBV18 to TRBJ1-4; TRBD1 might be the D (6 bases). CDR1 is KGHSH and CDR2 is LQKENI in the germline V gene. Trimming removed 6 bases at V and 0 bases at J, with 17 bases between. The CDR3 is 17 residues long.

The CDR3 loop is CASSYRVSAKNIQYF. The CDR3 nucleotides are TGTGCCAGCAGTTATAGGGTATCAGCCAAAAACATTCAGTACTTC. This chain joins TRBV6-5 and TRBJ2-4; D uncertain. The CDR3 has 15 amino acids. V lost 3 bases, J lost 0 bases, and 9 bases lay in between. The V gene's germline CDR1 is MNHEY and CDR2 SVGAGI.

CDR3: CASTGGLLTYEQYF. The CDR3 DNA reads as TGTGCCAGCACCGGGGGGCTCTTGACCTACGAGCAGTACTTC. The chain combines TRBV5-6 with TRBJ2-7, with D perhaps matching TRBD2 (7 bases). CDR3 size: 14 residues. V was trimmed by 6 bases and J by 2 bases, leaving 15 bases between them. Germline V gives CDR1 SGHDT, CDR2 YYEEEE.